Presented here are 18 T cell receptor beta chains from one specimen sequenced in a study of human T cells and chemical hapten exposure. TCRdb reprocessed the RACE reads via MiXCR and lists one record per CDR3 protein. The data show just under 350,000 distinct CDR3 sequences, 5.5% to 8% seen once. Time point: patch test 1, 2 weeks after DPC sensitization. As for treatment: therapeutic diphenylcyclopropenone sensitization with weekly scalp DPC. The specimen comprised whole blood, sampled in connection with sensitization to the hapten diphenylcyclopropenone (DPC). These receptor sequences come from a woman between 18 and 29 years old with alopecia areata. Some clones in this sample may be carry-over from other donors' samples.

V gene TRBV7-2 combines with J gene TRBJ2-3; no reliable D call. V was trimmed by 5 bases and J by 5 bases, leaving 14 bases between them. There are 14 residues in the CDR3. CDR1 is SGHTA, CDR2 FQGNSA, per germline. The CDR3 bases are TGTGCCAGCAGCCAGATTTGGTTGATAGATACGCAGTATTTT. It encodes CASSQIWLIDTQYF.

This clonotype was seen a handful of times. The chain's CDR3 is CASSETGTDMVKLFF. CDR3 coding DNA: TGTGCCAGCTCAGAGACAGGCACTGACATGGTAAAACTGTTTTTT. This sequence joins TRBV18 and TRBJ1-4; a possible D gene is TRBD1 (6 bases). The CDR3 runs 15 residues. V lost 5 bases and J 10 bases, leaving 20 bases between the germline ends. Germline V gene data show CDR1 as KGHSH and CDR2 as LQKENI.

This clonotype has ten or more counts. The rearrangement links TRBV18 to TRBJ2-7; a possible D gene is TRBD2 (6 bases). CDR1 and CDR2 (germline): KGHSH, LQKENI. V gave up 3 bases and J gave up 2 bases, with 17 bases separating them. This CDR3 has 16 residues. DNA of the CDR3: TGTGCCAGCTCACCGGCTCCGGGACTCTCGCCCTACGAGCAGTACTTC. This gives the protein CASSPAPGLSPYEQYF. Full variable domain (outside the CDR3, taken from reference TRBV18 and TRBJ2-7): NAGVMQNPRHLVRRRGQEARLRCSPMKGHSHVYWYRQLPEEGLKFMVYLQKENIIDESGMPKERFSAEFPKEGPSILRIQQVVRGDSAAYFCASSPAPGLSPYEQYFGPGTRLTVT.

The sample holds a few counts of this clonotype. The chain employs TRBV6-6 and TRBJ2-3; no clear D gene. Trimming left V 4 bases short and J 4 bases short, with 6 bases between. Germline lookup yields CDR1 MNHNY and CDR2 SVGAGI (reference sequence). CDR3 length equals 12 residues. The CDR3 bases are TGTGCCAGCAGTTCGCAGGCAGATACGCAGTATTTT. Translation gives CASSSQADTQYF.

There are many counts of this clonotype. The rearrangement uses TRBV5-1 and TRBJ2-5, with a weak D call TRBD1 (6 bases). Between the trimmed V and J ends, which lost 1 base and 2 bases, there was a span of 12 bases. Germline V gene data show CDR1 as SGHRS and CDR2 as YFSETQ. The CDR3 contains 15 residues. The CDR3, as DNA: TGCGCCAGCAGCTTGTATCCGGGACAACAAGAGACCCAGTACTTC. Translating it yields CASSLYPGQQETQYF.

This clonotype appeared a few times. The DNA of the CDR3 is TGTGCCAGCAGCTCCCGGACAGGGACCCAAGCTTTCTTT. Translation gives CASSSRTGTQAFF. The genes are TRBV11-3 and TRBJ1-1; the match to TRBD1 covers 8 bases. Germline CDR1 is SGHNT and CDR2 is YENEEA. V lost 4 bases to trimming and J lost 9 bases; unmatched junction nucleotides: 7. CDR3 size: 13 residues.

Ten or more counts support this clonotype. This chain connects TRBV12-3 or TRBV12-4 to TRBJ2-7, with a possible D match to TRBD1 (5 bases). This CDR3 comprises 12 residues. Trimming pared 5 bases from V and 5 bases from J, leaving 10 bases between. This CDR3 is CASSQGAHEQYF. As DNA, the CDR3 is TGTGCCAGCAGTCAGGGTGCCCACGAGCAGTACTTC.

The table lists this clonotype with many counts. V usage is TRBV7-2 and J usage is TRBJ2-3; weak D call: TRBD1 (5 bases). Deletions cut 4 bases from V and 2 bases from J, with 10 bases between. Germline V gene data show CDR1 as SGHTA and CDR2 as FQGNSA. The CDR3 extends over 14 amino acids. CDR3 DNA sequence: TGTGCCAGCAGCTCTTTGACAGTCACAGATACGCAGTATTTT. Protein sequence: CASSSLTVTDTQYF.

This clonotype was counted at least ten times. The CDR3 here is CASSSPGTGANYGYTF. The CDR3 region has the DNA TGTGCCAGCAGCTCACCGGGGACAGGTGCGAACTATGGCTACACCTTC. The chain is built from TRBV28 and TRBJ1-2, with 8 bases fitting TRBD1. With V trimmed by 6 bases and J by 2 bases, 11 bases remained unmatched. The CDR3 has 16 residues. Per the germline V gene, CDR1 is MDHEN and CDR2 is SYDVKM.

This clonotype occurred many times. The CDR3 spells CSARETYSDTQYF. The DNA of the CDR3 is TGCAGTGCTAGAGAAACCTACTCAGATACGCAGTATTTT. This sequence joins TRBV20-1 and TRBJ2-3, with unresolved D. Trimming took 0 bases from V and 4 from J, leaving 8 bases between them. This CDR3 has 13 amino acids. Germline-derived CDR1 and CDR2 are DFQATT and SNEGSKA (reference sequence).

This sequence joins TRBV7-2 and TRBJ2-3; TRBD2 aligns across 9 bases. The CDR3 loop spans 17 amino acids. Germline CDR1 is SGHTA and CDR2 is FQGNSA. V lost 5 bases, J lost 5 bases, and 14 bases stayed unmatched. CDR3 nucleotide sequence: TGTGCCAGCAGCCCCAGAGCGGGGGGACTAGTTGGAGATACGCAGTATTTT. Translation gives CASSPRAGGLVGDTQYF.

The V and J genes are TRBV15 and TRBJ1-2; 11 bases map to TRBD1. Germline CDR1 reads LNHNV; CDR2 reads YYDKDF (reference sequence). This CDR3 has 14 residues. The ends lost 4 bases at V and 6 bases at J; junction bases unmatched: 4. CDR3 nucleotides: TGTGCCACCAGCATTCCGGGACAGGGGGATGGCTACACCTTC. This codes for CATSIPGQGDGYTF.

The CDR3 is CASSLRGRMNTEAFF. CDR3 bases: TGTGCCAGCAGCTTACGGGGACGCATGAACACTGAAGCTTTCTTT. The chain is built from TRBV11-2 and TRBJ1-1; D perhaps matches TRBD1 (5 bases). The germline CDR1 and CDR2 sequences are SGHAT and FQNNGV. This CDR3 is built from 15 residues. V lost 2 bases and J lost 0, with 10 bases in between.

This clonotype has ten or more counts. This chain connects TRBV12-3 or TRBV12-4 to TRBJ2-3; TRBD2 agrees at 14 bases. CDR3 length: 17 residues. Trimming at V came to 4 bases and at J to 5 bases, leaving 8 bases not matched to a gene. The CDR3 sequence: CASSSTGLAGGLDTQYF. The CDR3 bases are TGTGCCAGCAGTTCAACCGGACTAGCGGGGGGTTTAGATACGCAGTATTTT.

There are many counts of this clonotype. This chain links TRBV23-1 with TRBJ2-1; D gene uncertain. TRBV23-1 is reported as an ORF; its role is uncertain. This CDR3 contains 15 residues. V was clipped by 2 bases and J by 0 bases, with 8 bases between them. CDR3: CASSQLTVSYNEQFF. Written as DNA, the CDR3 is TGCGCCAGCAGTCAACTTACGGTCTCCTACAATGAGCAGTTCTTC.

This clonotype was found many times. The chain is built from TRBV5-1 and TRBJ2-5; maybe TRBD2 (6 bases). Trimming pared 4 bases from V and 0 bases from J, leaving 13 bases between. Germline CDR1 and CDR2: SGHRS and YFSETQ. This CDR3 region has 15 residues. CDR3 nucleotides: TGCGCCAGCAGCGCCGGGACTGCATACCAAGAGACCCAGTACTTC. Translation gives CASSAGTAYQETQYF.

This clonotype was seen at least ten times. The rearrangement joins TRBV7-6 to TRBJ2-3, with TRBD2 matching 11 bases. CDR3 length equals 18 residues. Germline V lookup: CDR1 SGHVS, CDR2 FNYEAQ. The junction had 12 bases not matched to a gene; V was cut back by 5 bases and J by 2 bases. The CDR3: CASSRGLAGGPTTDTQYF. The CDR3 region has the DNA TGTGCCAGCAGCCGAGGATTAGCGGGGGGGCCTACCACAGATACGCAGTATTTT.

This clonotype was seen more than once but under ten times. The genes are TRBV27 and TRBJ1-5; no clear D. The CDR3 loop spans 15 amino acids. V gave up 4 bases and J gave up 1 base, with 11 bases separating them. CDR1 and CDR2 (germline): MNHEY, SMNVEV (reference sequence). The chain's CDR3 is CASSSHLHSNQPQHF. DNA of the CDR3: TGTGCCAGCAGTTCTCATCTGCACAGCAATCAGCCCCAGCATTTT.